A single sample gave rise to the 27 T cell receptor beta chains below, sequenced in a study of OX40 agonist ivuxolimab in advanced cancers. TCRdb keeps only in-frame clones here, not all; method: immunoSEQ multiplex PCR. The sample holds 55,000 to 85,000 clones, approximately 90% seen once. The starting material was CD4+ or CD8+ T cells sorted from blood, obtained in a trial of the OX40 agonist ivuxolimab. The receptor source for this set is an adult with an advanced solid tumor such as melanoma, head and neck, liver or kidney cancer.

V and J are TRBV7-9 and TRBJ2-1; D is ambiguous. The CDR3 is 12 residues long. The germline CDR1 and CDR2 sequences are SEHNR and FQNEAQ (reference sequence). Trimming left V 1 base short and J 4 bases short, with 2 bases between. The CDR3 region has the DNA TGTGCCAGCAGCTTAGATTACAATGAGCAGTTCTTC. Its protein is CASSLDYNEQFF.

In the case of this clone: The sample carries other DNA sequences with the same CDR3. The chain carries TRBV5-1 and TRBJ2-2, with D possibly TRBD1 on 7 matching bases. The CDR3 has 15 residues. V gave up 4 bases and J gave up 5 bases, with 15 bases separating them. Germline CDR1 reads SGHRS; CDR2 reads YFSETQ. CDR3 sequence: CASSPRQGGTGELFF. For the CDR3, the DNA is TGCGCCAGCAGCCCCCGACAGGGAGGAACCGGGGAGCTGTTTTTT.

The chain joins TRBV6-1 to TRBJ2-5, with 9 bases matching TRBD1. This CDR3 spans 14 amino acids. V lost 6 bases to trimming and J lost 3 bases; unmatched junction nucleotides: 5. Germline assignment: CDR1 MNHNS and CDR2 SASEGT. The CDR3: CASRQGQGKETQYF. In nucleotides, the CDR3 is TGTGCCAGCAGGCAGGGACAGGGAAAAGAGACCCAGTACTTC.

This clone was observed a handful of times. V usage is TRBV5-1 and J usage is TRBJ2-5; 7 nucleotides line up with TRBD2. The germline V gene has CDR1 SGHRS and CDR2 YFSETQ. V trimming: 0 bases; J trimming: 1 base; junction bases outside the gene matches: 9. CDR3 length: 17 amino acids. The CDR3 DNA reads TGCGCCAGCAGCTTGGGCCGGGACTCGGGGGGCCAAGAGACCCAGTACTTC. Protein sequence: CASSLGRDSGGQETQYF. The full variable domain, its missing parts supplied by reference TRBV5-1 and TRBJ2-5, is KAGVTQTPRYLIKTRGQQVTLSCSPISGHRSVSWYQQTPGQGLQFLFEYFSETQRNKGNFPGRFSGRQFSNSRSEMNVSTLELGDSALYLCASSLGRDSGGQETQYFGPGTRLLVL.

This chain's CDR3 is CACQTGYGQPQHF. For the CDR3, the DNA is TGTGCCTGCCAGACAGGGTATGGTCAGCCCCAGCATTTT. The V call is TRBV30, the J call TRBJ1-5; 7 bases are shared with TRBD1. The CDR3 length is 13 residues. Germline-derived CDR1 and CDR2 are GTSNPN and SVGIG (reference sequence). The V gene end was trimmed by 6 bases and the J gene end by 6 bases; junction bases not matched to a gene: 8.

For the CDR3, the DNA is TGTGCCAGCAGTTTGACTAGCGCGGGTGGCACAGATACGCAGTATTTT. As protein: CASSLTSAGGTDTQYF. The chain has TRBV6-5 and TRBJ2-3, with 8 bases identical to TRBD2. J gave up 1 base and V 4 bases, and 7 bases lay outside the gene matches. Germline CDR1 reads MNHEY; CDR2 reads SVGAGI. CDR3 length equals 16 residues.

The chain joins TRBV28 to TRBJ2-7, with D maybe TRBD2 (6 bases). The CDR3 contains 15 residues. Germline assignment: CDR1 MDHEN and CDR2 SYDVKM. Trimming left V 7 bases short and J 4 bases short, with 20 bases between. The CDR3 spells CASTESGTGRYEQYF. As DNA, the CDR3 is TGTGCCAGCACCGAATCCGGGACTGGCCGTTACGAGCAGTACTTC.

This clone was recorded only once. Within the sample, other DNA sequences also encode this same CDR3. The chain recombines TRBV18 with TRBJ2-4; D tentatively reads TRBD1 or TRBD2 (5 bases each). Trimming pared 3 bases from V and 5 bases from J, leaving 5 bases between. Germline assignment: CDR1 KGHSH and CDR2 LQKENI. The CDR3 spans 12 residues. CDR3 nucleotides: TGTGCCAGCTCACCGGGGGAAAACATTCAGTACTTC. Protein: CASSPGENIQYF.

This clone was seen a handful of times. CDR3 in amino acids: CASSLNGGAGGPNEQFF. CDR3 DNA sequence: TGTGCCAGCAGCTTAAACGGCGGAGCGGGGGGGCCCAATGAGCAGTTCTTC. The rearrangement links TRBV7-2 to TRBJ2-1, with 10 bases identical to TRBD2. Germline V lookup: CDR1 SGHTA, CDR2 FQGNSA. V shed 2 bases, J shed 6 bases, and the junction held 10 bases outside the gene matches. CDR3 length: 17 amino acids.

The gene calls are TRBV28 and TRBJ2-7; TRBD1 aligns across 7 bases. Germline V gene sequence: CDR1 MDHEN, CDR2 SYDVKM. The CDR3 length is 15 residues. The trim removed 6 bases at V and 0 bases at J, leaving 8 bases unmatched. The CDR3 is CASRYRGVGSYEQYF. Written as DNA, the CDR3 is TGTGCCAGCAGATACAGGGGAGTGGGCTCCTACGAGCAGTACTTC.

The chain joins TRBV7-8 to TRBJ2-6; 7 bases map to TRBD1. The CDR3 covers 15 residues. With V trimmed by 4 bases and J by 2 bases, 2 bases remained unmatched. The germline V gene encodes CDR1 SGHVS and CDR2 FQNEAQ. The CDR3: CASSSDRAGANVLTF. The CDR3 DNA follows: TGTGCCAGCAGCTCCGACAGGGCTGGGGCCAACGTCCTGACTTTC.

The chain recombines TRBV5-1 with TRBJ1-6, with D unclear. V lost 4 bases and J lost 7, with 12 bases in between. Germline V gene data show CDR1 as SGHRS and CDR2 as YFSETQ. CDR3 length: 14 amino acids. The CDR3 DNA reads as TGCGCCAGCAGCCCGACCGTGGGGAATTCACCCCTCCACTTT. It specifies CASSPTVGNSPLHF.

In its sample, this clone was seen once. The gene calls are TRBV5-5 and TRBJ2-7; D perhaps matches TRBD2 (5 bases). Germline V CDR1 and CDR2: SGHKS, YYEKEE (reference sequence). V was trimmed by 1 base and J by 2 bases, leaving 19 bases between them. The CDR3 contains 17 residues. The CDR3 reads CASSLRARGNSPYEQYF. The CDR3 DNA is TGTGCCAGCAGCTTGAGGGCCCGGGGAAATTCCCCCTACGAGCAGTACTTC. The entire variable domain, with the rest obtained from reference TRBV5-5 and TRBJ2-7, is as follows: DAGVTQSPTHLIKTRGQQVTLRCSPISGHKSVSWYQQVLGQGPQFIFQYYEKEERGRGNFPDRFSARQFPNYSSELNVNALLLGDSALYLCASSLRARGNSPYEQYFGPGTRLTVT.

The chain links TRBV2 to TRBJ2-1; D ambiguous. Trimming took 1 base from V and 8 from J, leaving 15 bases between them. The CDR3 has 15 amino acids. Germline V gives CDR1 SNHLY, CDR2 FYNNEI. DNA for the CDR3: TGTGCCAGCAGTGAAGAAGCGCGACGGGCCGATGAGCAGTTCTTC. Protein: CASSEEARRADEQFF. Using reference TRBV2 and TRBJ2-1 for the parts outside the CDR3, the full variable domain is EPEVTQTPSHQVTQMGQEVILRCVPISNHLYFYWYRQILGQKVEFLVSFYNNEISEKSEIFDDQFSVERPDGSNFTLKIRSTKLEDSAMYFCASSEEARRADEQFFGPGTRLTVL.

This clone appeared once. J is TRBJ1-5 and V is TRBV27; D not resolved. The CDR3 is made up of 14 amino acids. From germline, CDR1 is MNHEY and CDR2 SMNVEV (reference sequence). Trimming cost V 4 bases and J 4 bases, with 11 bases left between them. The CDR3 spells CASSSPGKNQPQHF. The CDR3 DNA is TGTGCCAGCAGTTCCCCCGGAAAAAATCAGCCCCAGCATTTT.

The V call is TRBV6-5, the J call TRBJ2-5, with D perhaps TRBD1 (7 bases). Germline CDR1 is MNHEY and CDR2 is SVGAGI. Trimming took off 6 bases at V and 0 bases at J, with 14 bases between the two ends. The CDR3 totals 15 residues. The CDR3, as DNA: TGTGCCAGCAGAGGGGCAGGGGGGAACCAAGAGACCCAGTACTTC. It encodes CASRGAGGNQETQYF.

V usage is TRBV7-3 and J usage is TRBJ2-7; D possibly corresponds to TRBD1 (7 bases). CDR1 and CDR2 (germline): SGHTA, FQGTGA. Trimming took 5 bases from V and 2 from J, leaving 16 bases between them. This CDR3 is built from 15 residues. CDR3 sequence: CASSPAGGGTYEQYF. CDR3 nucleotides: TGTGCCAGCAGCCCCGCCGGAGGGGGCACCTACGAGCAGTACTTC.

This sequence joins TRBV5-1 and TRBJ2-3, with 11 bases fitting TRBD2. This CDR3 is 16 amino acids long. CDR1 and CDR2 from the germline V gene are SGHRS and YFSETQ. J lost 3 bases, V lost 4 bases, and 7 bases had no gene match. Here the CDR3 reads CASSLVTSGGTDTQYF. The DNA for the CDR3 is TGCGCCAGCAGCCTGGTAACTAGCGGGGGTACAGATACGCAGTATTTT. The full variable domain, with the rest looked up from reference TRBV5-1 and TRBJ2-3, is KAGVTQTPRYLIKTRGQQVTLSCSPISGHRSVSWYQQTPGQGLQFLFEYFSETQRNKGNFPGRFSGRQFSNSRSEMNVSTLELGDSALYLCASSLVTSGGTDTQYFGPGTRLTVL.

The V call is TRBV29-1, the J call TRBJ1-1, with D possibly matching TRBD1 (6 bases). This CDR3 contains 12 residues. Germline CDR1 reads SQVTM; CDR2 reads ANQGSEA. V gave up 8 bases and J gave up 5 bases, with 15 bases separating them. CDR3 DNA sequence: TGCAGCAGCGTTGGAGGGGGGACTGAAGCTTTCTTT. The encoded protein is CSSVGGGTEAFF.

This clone has more than one count but fewer than ten. CDR3 sequence reads: CAISGPGQARNTIYF. The CDR3, as DNA: TGTGCCATCAGTGGACCGGGACAGGCGAGGAACACCATATATTTT. V and J are TRBV10-3 and TRBJ1-3, with 8 bases that match TRBD1. This CDR3 comprises 15 residues. The V segment lost 4 bases and the J segment 7 bases; nucleotides outside the gene matches: 9. Germline lookup yields CDR1 ENHRY and CDR2 SYGVKD.

This clone was counted between two and nine times. This rearrangement joins TRBV11-2 to TRBJ2-2; D call uncertain. The length of the CDR3 is 17 residues. V was trimmed by 7 bases and J by 1 base, leaving 19 bases between them. Looked up from germline, CDR1 is SGHAT and CDR2 is FQNNGV. The CDR3 bases are TGTGCCAGCATTTTTACACCCGGGTCTTTGAACACCGGGGAGCTGTTTTTT. As protein: CASIFTPGSLNTGELFF.

This chain links TRBV19 with TRBJ1-1; no clear D. The CDR3 totals 14 residues. With 0 bases removed from V and 1 base from J, the gap between germline ends came to 6 bases. CDR1 is LNHDA and CDR2 is SQIVND in the germline V gene (reference sequence). The CDR3 nucleotides read TGTGCCAGTAGTATAGATCGGAAGAACACTGAAGCTTTCTTT. Translating it yields CASSIDRKNTEAFF.

A remark on this clone: At one of its ends the junction is not consistent with the germline gene, which may arise from a read error. J is TRBJ1-2 and V is TRBV30, with TRBD1 matching over 8 bases. Germline CDR1 and CDR2: GTSNPN and SVGIG (reference sequence). The CDR3 contains 14 residues. The CDR3: CAFDRGVTNYGHTF. The CDR3 coding sequence is TGTGCCTTTGACAGGGGAGTAACAAACTATGGCCACACCTTC.

V is TRBV11-2 and J is TRBJ2-1; 9 nucleotides line up with TRBD1. V lost 6 bases, J lost 4 bases, and 7 bases stayed unmatched. Germline-derived CDR1 and CDR2 are SGHAT and FQNNGV. The CDR3 sequence is 15 residues long. CDR3 in amino acids: CASRETGGRYNEQFF. In nucleotides, the CDR3 is TGTGCCAGCAGAGAAACAGGGGGCAGGTACAATGAGCAGTTCTTC. The full variable domain, in which reference TRBV11-2 and TRBJ2-1 provide the parts outside the CDR3, is EAGVAQSPRYKIIEKRQSVAFWCNPISGHATLYWYQQILGQGPKLLIQFQNNGVVDDSQLPKDRFSAERLKGVDSTLKIQPAKLEDSAVYLCASRETGGRYNEQFFGPGTRLTVL.

V gene TRBV10-3 combines with J gene TRBJ1-3; D ambiguous. Looked up from germline, CDR1 is ENHRY and CDR2 is SYGVKD. The CDR3 loop spans 17 amino acids. Trimming stripped 5 bases from V and 0 bases from J, with 17 bases between. CDR3 DNA: TGTGCCATCAGTTTCAGTCGCCGGGGAAGCTCTGGAAACACCATATATTTT. Amino acid sequence: CAISFSRRGSSGNTIYF.

CDR3 nucleotide sequence: TGTGCCAGCAGCTTAGGACAGGACCGTAGCACAGATACGCAGTATTTT. It is translated as CASSLGQDRSTDTQYF. The V call is TRBV11-2, the J call TRBJ2-3, with a tentative D call TRBD1 (6 bases). Germline CDR1 and CDR2: SGHAT and FQNNGV. This CDR3 has 16 amino acids. V lost 1 base and J 0 bases, leaving 11 bases between the germline ends.

This chain joins TRBV4-1 and TRBJ2-5; 8 bases fit TRBD2. CDR3 length: 17 residues. V shed 0 bases and J 5 bases; nucleotides not matched to a gene: 11. Germline CDR1 MGHRA, CDR2 YSYEKL. The CDR3 region has the DNA TGCGCCAGCAGCCAAGACTTCTTGGGACTAGGAGACGAGACCCAGTACTTC. Protein product: CASSQDFLGLGDETQYF.